Listed below are T cell receptor beta chains from one sample, sequenced in a study of cytomegalovirus exposure and HLA in healthy donors. Sequenced by immunoSEQ multiplex PCR; TCRdb stores in-frame clones only, minus some. The sample shows around 230,000 clones, more than 75% of them seen only once. Material for sequencing was PBMCs. These TCRs come from a girl aged 2-10 years in good health and CMV-seronegative. Each CDR3 is given with its conserved first and last residue. D genes are given only for firm matches. Some rows have no size entry. The others give once, few or many, or a class for an expanded clone.

j_gene: TRBJ2-7
abundance: .
d_gene: .
v_gene: TRBV18
CDR3nt: TGTGCCAGCTCACCACCGGGGGGAGGAGGGAGCTACGAGCAGTACTTC
CDR3aa: CASSPPGGGGSYEQYF

j_gene: TRBJ2-3
abundance: .
d_gene: TRBD1
v_gene: TRBV5-1
CDR3nt: TGCGCCAGCAGCGCCGGGACAGGGGGCGAGCGAACGCAGTATTTT
CDR3aa: CASSAGTGGERTQYF

j_gene: TRBJ1-2
abundance: few
d_gene: TRBD1
v_gene: TRBV10-1
CDR3nt: TGCGCCAGCAGTCTAACAGGGGCGGAGTATGGCTACACCTTC
CDR3aa: CASSLTGAEYGYTF

j_gene: TRBJ2-7
abundance: .
d_gene: .
v_gene: TRBV21-1
CDR3nt: TGTGCCAGCAGCTTTACTATCTTTGACTACGAGCAGTACTTC
CDR3aa: CASSFTIFDYEQYF

j_gene: TRBJ2-7
abundance: .
d_gene: .
v_gene: TRBV7-2
CDR3nt: TGTGCCAGCAGCTTAGCGGGGCGGCTAGCGCTAACCTACGAGCAGTACTTC
CDR3aa: CASSLAGRLALTYEQYF

j_gene: TRBJ1-5
abundance: .
d_gene: TRBD1
v_gene: TRBV7-2
CDR3nt: TGTGCCAGCAGCTCGGGACAGGGGGCATGGGCCCAGCATTTT
CDR3aa: CASSSGQGAWAQHF

j_gene: TRBJ2-7
abundance: .
d_gene: .
v_gene: TRBV5-1
CDR3nt: TGCGCCAGCAGCTTGGCCGGAGTTTACGAGCAGTACTTC
CDR3aa: CASSLAGVYEQYF

j_gene: TRBJ2-7
abundance: .
d_gene: TRBD1
v_gene: TRBV19
CDR3nt: TGTGCCAGTAGCCCTAGGACAGGGGGCCAATACGAGCAGTACTTC
CDR3aa: CASSPRTGGQYEQYF

j_gene: TRBJ1-2
abundance: .
d_gene: .
v_gene: TRBV27
CDR3nt: TGTGCCAGCAGCCCACGTCAGGGGTACTATGGCTACACCTTC
CDR3aa: CASSPRQGYYGYTF

j_gene: TRBJ1-1
abundance: .
d_gene: .
v_gene: TRBV11-2
CDR3nt: TGTGCCAGCAGCATAACAGGGTCCACTGAGGCTTTCTTT
CDR3aa: CASSITGSTEAFF

j_gene: TRBJ2-2
abundance: .
d_gene: TRBD2
v_gene: TRBV5-1
CDR3nt: TGCGCCAGCAGCGCGACTAGCGTAACCGGGGAGCTGTTTTTT
CDR3aa: CASSATSVTGELFF

j_gene: TRBJ1-2
abundance: .
d_gene: .
v_gene: TRBV2
CDR3nt: TGTGCCAGCACTCCACCCGCGGGGAACTATGGCTACACCTTC
CDR3aa: CASTPPAGNYGYTF

j_gene: TRBJ2-7
abundance: .
d_gene: TRBD1
v_gene: TRBV30
CDR3nt: TGTGCCTGGACCACGACAGGGGGGTACGAGCAGTACTTC
CDR3aa: CAWTTTGGYEQYF

j_gene: TRBJ1-3
abundance: .
d_gene: .
v_gene: TRBV7-9
CDR3nt: TGTGCCAGCAGCTTAGTGCGGGCACCTGGAAACACCATATATTTT
CDR3aa: CASSLVRAPGNTIYF

j_gene: TRBJ2-5
abundance: .
d_gene: TRBD2
v_gene: TRBV9
CDR3nt: TGTGCCAGCAGCGAGGGGCTAAGCGGGGGAGAGACCCAGTACTTC
CDR3aa: CASSEGLSGGETQYF

j_gene: TRBJ1-5
abundance: .
d_gene: .
v_gene: TRBV19
CDR3nt: TGTGCCAGTAGTATAGCCTCCCCTTATCAGCCCCAGCATTTT
CDR3aa: CASSIASPYQPQHF

j_gene: TRBJ2-3
abundance: .
d_gene: .
v_gene: TRBV6-5
CDR3nt: TGTGCCAGCACCATACAAGCGGCGGATACGCAGTATTTT
CDR3aa: CASTIQAADTQYF

j_gene: TRBJ1-2
abundance: once
d_gene: TRBD1
v_gene: TRBV19
CDR3nt: TGTGCCAGTAGTGGGACAGCGAGGTCTGATGGCTACACCTTC
CDR3aa: CASSGTARSDGYTF

j_gene: TRBJ2-7
abundance: once
d_gene: .
v_gene: TRBV7-9
CDR3nt: TGTGCCGCCCTGGGGGGATCCCCCTACGAGCAGTACTTC
CDR3aa: CAALGGSPYEQYF

j_gene: TRBJ2-3
abundance: few
d_gene: .
v_gene: TRBV5-1
CDR3nt: TGCGCCAGCAGCTTCGGACTCTCTAGCACAGATACGCAGTATTTT
CDR3aa: CASSFGLSSTDTQYF

j_gene: TRBJ2-1
abundance: .
d_gene: .
v_gene: TRBV30
CDR3nt: TGTGCCTGGAGAGGACAAACCAATGAGCAGTTCTTC
CDR3aa: CAWRGQTNEQFF

j_gene: TRBJ2-7
abundance: once
d_gene: TRBD2
v_gene: TRBV4-1
CDR3nt: TGCGCCAGCAGCCAAAAAGGACTAGCCGAGCAGTACTTC
CDR3aa: CASSQKGLAEQYF

j_gene: TRBJ2-7
abundance: .
d_gene: .
v_gene: TRBV7-9
CDR3nt: TGTGCCAGCGGACGGCAAGGGGACGAGCAGTACTTC
CDR3aa: CASGRQGDEQYF

j_gene: TRBJ1-6
abundance: few
d_gene: .
v_gene: TRBV7-3
CDR3nt: TGTGCCAGCAGCAGGGGTGCAGATAATTCACCCCTCCACTTT
CDR3aa: CASSRGADNSPLHF

j_gene: TRBJ1-3
abundance: .
d_gene: TRBD1
v_gene: TRBV9
CDR3nt: TGTGCCAGCAGCGTCGGGACAGGGATAGGAAACACCATATATTTT
CDR3aa: CASSVGTGIGNTIYF

j_gene: TRBJ1-3
abundance: .
d_gene: .
v_gene: TRBV5-4
CDR3nt: TGTGCCAGCAGCCCAACCGCAGGATCTGGAAACACCATATATTTT
CDR3aa: CASSPTAGSGNTIYF

j_gene: TRBJ1-1
abundance: few
d_gene: .
v_gene: TRBV6-5
CDR3nt: TGTGCCAGCAGTTACTTTTCGGGGAACACTGAAGCTTTCTTT
CDR3aa: CASSYFSGNTEAFF